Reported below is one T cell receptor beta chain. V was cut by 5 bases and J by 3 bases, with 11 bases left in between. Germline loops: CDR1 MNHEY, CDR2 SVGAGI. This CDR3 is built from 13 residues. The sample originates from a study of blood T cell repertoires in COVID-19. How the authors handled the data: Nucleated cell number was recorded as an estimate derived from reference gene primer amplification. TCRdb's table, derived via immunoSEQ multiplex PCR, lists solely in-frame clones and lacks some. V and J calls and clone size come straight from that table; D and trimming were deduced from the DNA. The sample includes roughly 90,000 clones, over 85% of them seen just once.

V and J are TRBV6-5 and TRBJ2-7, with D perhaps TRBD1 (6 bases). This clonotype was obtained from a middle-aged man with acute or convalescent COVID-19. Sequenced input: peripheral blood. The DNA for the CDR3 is TGTGCCAGCAGTCCGCCGGACAGCTACGAGCAGTACGTC. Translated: CASSPPDSYEQYV.